This T cell receptor beta chain appears in the sequencing data of a study of sequential checkpoint blockade in melanoma. This CDR3 has 13 amino acids. Looked up from germline, CDR1 is LNHDA and CDR2 is SQIVND (reference sequence). Trimming at V came to 5 bases and at J to 6 bases, leaving 3 bases not matched to a gene. This clone appeared a single time. The treatment: randomized to nivolumab then ipilimumab (arm A) or the reverse (arm B). From thawed PBMCs, live CD3+CD8+ cells negative for CD19 and CD56 were sorted. Assay used: immunoSEQ multiplex PCR; TCRdb lists only in-frame clones, some missing. The data show more than 10,000 clones, over 65% seen once.

The chain is built from TRBV19 and TRBJ2-1; 8 nucleotides agree with TRBD2. The sequence was obtained from a human donor with melanoma. Sequences were derived from CD8+ T cells sorted from blood (inferred from file names), sampled from a patient given nivolumab and ipilimumab in sequence. CDR3 nucleotide sequence: TGTGCCAGTAGTCGAGGGACTAGCAATGAGCAGTTCTTC. It codes for CASSRGTSNEQFF. Variable domain in full (rest from reference TRBV19 and TRBJ2-1): DGGITQSPKYLFRKEGQNVTLSCEQNLNHDAMYWYRQDPGQGLRLIYYSQIVNDFQKGDIAEGYSVSREKKESFPLTVTSAQKNPTAFYLCASSRGTSNEQFFGPGTRLTVL.